A selection of T cell receptor beta chains follows, all from one sample in a study of shared clonotypes between healthy human individuals. The method was immunoSEQ multiplex PCR; TCRdb's version includes in-frame clones alone and lacks a portion of them. The sample yields roughly 1.5 million clones, 95% to 99% seen once. Sequencing was done on a sample of naive CD4+ T cells sorted from blood. The receptors were gathered from a man between 25 and 39 years old in good health. Both conserved end residues are part of each CDR3. Fields, in order: V gene, CDR3 length, D gene, J gene, clone size, CDR3 protein, CDR3 DNA. D genes are given only for firm matches. Expanded clones are given a class, and other clones once, few, many or no size at all.

>TRBV2|11|-|TRBJ2-7|-
CASSVLDEQYF
TGTGCCAGCAGTGTCCTCGACGAGCAGTACTTC
>TRBV7-8|17|TRBD1|TRBJ2-6|-
CASSSPPGQGATNVLTF
TGTGCCAGCAGCTCCCCTCCGGGACAGGGGGCCACCAACGTCCTGACTTTC
>TRBV27|16|TRBD2|TRBJ2-7|-
CASRKTGTSGSVEQYF
TGTGCCAGCAGGAAAACCGGGACTAGCGGGAGCGTCGAGCAGTACTTC
>TRBV5-1|17|-|TRBJ2-2|once
CASSWGDSQLSTGELFF
TGCGCCAGCAGCTGGGGGGACAGCCAACTTTCCACCGGGGAGCTGTTTTTT
>TRBV30|14|TRBD2|TRBJ2-7|-
CAWSVGGLASEQYF
TGTGCCTGGAGTGTGGGGGGACTAGCTTCCGAGCAGTACTTC
>TRBV2|10|-|TRBJ1-4|-
CASSEGTLFF
TGTGCCAGCAGTGAAGGGACTTTGTTTTTT
>TRBV11-2|15|-|TRBJ2-1|-
CASSPRGVAGDEQFF
TGTGCCAGCAGCCCCCGGGGGGTAGCAGGGGATGAGCAGTTCTTC
>TRBV6-5|15|TRBD1|TRBJ1-2|-
CASSYAKGANYGYTF
TGTGCCAGCAGTTACGCAAAGGGGGCGAACTATGGCTACACCTTC
>TRBV14|13|-|TRBJ2-2|-
CASSRKNTGELFF
TGTGCCAGCAGCCGGAAGAACACCGGGGAGCTGTTTTTT
>TRBV5-1|13|-|TRBJ1-2|-
CASSPSVATGYTF
TGCGCCAGCAGCCCTTCGGTCGCTACTGGCTACACCTTC
>TRBV10-2|14|TRBD1|TRBJ1-1|-
CASRGTGMNTEAFF
TGCGCCAGCAGGGGGACAGGAATGAACACTGAAGCTTTCTTT
>TRBV6-1|15|TRBD1|TRBJ1-2|-
CASSEGRTGGGGYTF
TGTGCCAGCAGTGAAGGCAGGACAGGGGGCGGTGGCTACACCTTC
>TRBV18|17|TRBD1|TRBJ2-2|-
CASSPTRDRGLTGELFF
TGTGCCAGCTCACCAACCCGGGACAGGGGTTTGACCGGGGAGCTGTTTTTT
>TRBV5-1|15|-|TRBJ1-5|-
CASSLAPGGNQPQHF
TGCGCCAGCAGCTTGGCCCCAGGGGGCAATCAGCCCCAGCATTTT
>TRBV5-1|14|-|TRBJ2-5|-
CASARRGDGETQYF
TGCGCCAGCGCCCGGAGGGGGGACGGGGAGACCCAGTACTTC
>TRBV7-2|17|-|TRBJ2-5|-
CASSLRFERNTAETQYF
TGTGCCAGCAGCTTAAGGTTCGAGCGGAACACCGCCGAGACCCAGTACTTC
>TRBV19|15|TRBD1|TRBJ1-5|-
CASSPRQGSHQPQHF
TGTGCCAGTAGCCCTAGACAGGGTAGTCATCAGCCCCAGCATTTT
>TRBV5-1|15|-|TRBJ2-7|-
CASSLDPPPGNEQYF
TGCGCCAGCAGCTTGGACCCACCCCCAGGGAACGAGCAGTACTTC
>TRBV5-1|13|-|TRBJ2-1|-
CASSLLVSNEQFF
TGCGCCAGCAGCTTACTAGTCAGCAATGAGCAGTTCTTC
>TRBV9|15|TRBD2|TRBJ2-1|once
CASSLSGNGPNEQFF
TGTGCCAGCAGCCTAAGCGGGAACGGCCCCAATGAGCAGTTCTTC
>TRBV28|13|-|TRBJ1-1|-
CASSLRPSKEAFF
TGTGCCAGCAGTTTAAGGCCCTCTAAGGAAGCTTTCTTT
>TRBV30|15|-|TRBJ2-5|-
CAWSVRRKNQETQYF
TGTGCCTGGAGTGTAAGGCGGAAAAACCAAGAGACCCAGTACTTC
>TRBV4-2|18|-|TRBJ2-1|-
CASSQDSGRQGIYNEQFF
TGTGCCAGCAGCCAAGATTCGGGGAGGCAGGGTATCTACAATGAGCAGTTCTTC
>TRBV6-1|10|-|TRBJ2-1|-
CASSVGEQFF
TGTGCCAGCAGTGTGGGGGAGCAGTTCTTC
>TRBV30|13|TRBD1|TRBJ2-1|-
CAWNRDRGNEQFF
TGTGCCTGGAATAGGGACAGGGGGAATGAGCAGTTCTTC
>TRBV15|14|TRBD2|TRBJ2-1|-
CATSGTSAGNEQFF
TGTGCCACCAGCGGGACTAGTGCCGGCAATGAGCAGTTCTTC
>TRBV11-2|18|TRBD2|TRBJ2-7|-
CASSGLGGTSGKLYEQYF
TGTGCCAGCAGCGGACTTGGGGGGACTAGCGGGAAGCTCTACGAGCAGTACTTC
>TRBV5-1|14|-|TRBJ2-6|-
CASQQVRGANVLTF
TGCGCCAGCCAACAGGTCCGAGGGGCCAACGTCCTGACTTTC